The rows below give T cell receptor beta chains drawn from one sample of a study of radiotherapy plus CTLA-4 blockade in lung cancer. Method: immunoSEQ multiplex PCR; TCRdb's copy keeps in-frame clones and lacks some. Found here are around 72,000 clones, 78% of them singletons; the top ten hold 7.1%. The sequencing here drew on peripheral blood, taken from a patient treated with radiotherapy plus ipilimumab. Receptors were obtained from a human donor with non-small cell lung cancer who had a complete response to radiotherapy plus ipilimumab. Both conserved end residues are part of each CDR3. A D gene is named only where the DNA matches it firmly. A clone size is listed for some rows: how often the clone was seen (once, few, many), or a class if it is expanded.

cdr3_aa,cdr3_nt,clone_size,d_call,v_call,j_call
CASSEPSGPYTF,TGTGCCAGCAGCGAACCCTCCGGGCCGTACACCTTC,NA,NA,TRBV7-2,TRBJ1-2
CASSSSTATKETQYF,TGTGCCAGCAGCTCCTCGACAGCGACTAAAGAGACCCAGTACTTC,NA,NA,TRBV7-8,TRBJ2-5
CASSIQVNTEAFF,TGTGCCAGCAGCATCCAGGTGAACACTGAAGCTTTCTTT,NA,NA,TRBV11-2,TRBJ1-1
CASSLKGNYGYTF,TGTGCCAGCAGTTTGAAGGGAAACTATGGCTACACCTTC,NA,NA,TRBV27,TRBJ1-2
CASSWGTEAFF,TGTGCCAGCAGTTGGGGCACTGAAGCTTTCTTT,NA,NA,TRBV28,TRBJ1-1
CASSPQLDRGNEQFF,TGTGCCAGCAGTCCCCAGCTGGACAGGGGAAATGAGCAGTTCTTC,few,TRBD1,TRBV6-5,TRBJ2-1
CASSSGQGTEAFF,TGCGCCAGCAGCTCGGGACAGGGTACTGAAGCTTTCTTT,NA,TRBD1,TRBV5-1,TRBJ1-1
CASSLGQGSYEQYF,TGCGCCAGCAGCTTGGGACAGGGTAGTTACGAGCAGTACTTC,few,TRBD1,TRBV5-1,TRBJ2-7
CASSYSTRYYNEQFF,TGTGCCAGCAGTTACTCGACTAGATACTACAATGAGCAGTTCTTC,NA,NA,TRBV6-5,TRBJ2-1
CASSANEYSEAFF,TGTGCCAGCAGCGCTAATGAATACAGCGAAGCTTTCTTT,NA,NA,TRBV11-3,TRBJ1-1
CSAMGSYEAFF,TGCAGTGCTATGGGTTCCTATGAAGCTTTCTTT,NA,NA,TRBV20-1,TRBJ1-1
CASSSLRDRNYGYTF,TGTGCCAGCAGCTCACTCCGGGACAGGAACTATGGCTACACCTTC,NA,TRBD1,TRBV11-2,TRBJ1-2
CASSQVRTSGGYEQYF,TGTGCCAGCAGCCAGGTCAGGACTAGCGGGGGGTACGAGCAGTACTTC,NA,TRBD2,TRBV7-8,TRBJ2-7
CASSPLEGLAGVVGNTGELFF,TGTGCCAGCAGCCCCTTAGAGGGACTAGCGGGAGTTGTAGGGAACACCGGGGAGCTGTTTTTT,NA,TRBD2,TRBV7-6,TRBJ2-2
CASSHRTGSDIQYF,TGTGCCAGCAGCCATAGGACAGGGTCTGACATTCAGTACTTC,once,TRBD1,TRBV14,TRBJ2-4
CASSLTGTLKNIQYF,TGTGCCAGCAGTTTGACAGGGACCTTGAAAAACATTCAGTACTTC,NA,TRBD1,TRBV28,TRBJ2-4
CASSLAAVLADTQYF,TGTGCCAGCAGCTTGGCGGCGGTTCTCGCAGATACGCAGTATTTT,NA,NA,TRBV5-4,TRBJ2-3
CASSTSLTGSYGYTF,TGTGCCAGCAGCACTTCCTTGACAGGGAGCTATGGCTACACCTTC,NA,TRBD1,TRBV7-2,TRBJ1-2
CASSANRYGYTF,TGTGCCAGCAGCGCCAACAGGTATGGCTACACCTTC,NA,NA,TRBV5-6,TRBJ1-2
CASRLGKSDYGYTF,TGTGCCAGCAGATTAGGAAAGTCGGACTATGGCTACACCTTC,few,NA,TRBV6-6,TRBJ1-2
CASSMNNQPQHF,TGTGCCAGTAGTATGAACAATCAGCCCCAGCATTTT,NA,NA,TRBV19,TRBJ1-5
CASSDRGRGNYEQYF,TGTGCCAGCAGCGACAGGGGTAGGGGTAACTACGAGCAGTACTTC,NA,TRBD1,TRBV7-2,TRBJ2-7
CASSQAPGGTEAFF,TGCGCCAGCAGCCAAGCCCCCGGTGGCACTGAAGCTTTCTTT,NA,NA,TRBV4-3,TRBJ1-1
CASSLDLVGKLFF,TGTGCCAGCAGCTTAGATCTAGTAGGAAAACTGTTTTTT,NA,NA,TRBV11-3,TRBJ1-4
CSVLRGGGYEQYF,TGCAGCGTTCTCAGGGGAGGTGGCTACGAGCAGTACTTC,NA,NA,TRBV29-1,TRBJ2-7
CASSLELAGPDEQYF,TGTGCCAGCAGCTTAGAACTAGCGGGGCCCGACGAGCAGTACTTC,NA,TRBD2,TRBV7-6,TRBJ2-7
CASSPLQGRETQYF,TGTGCCAGTAGTCCATTACAGGGAAGGGAGACCCAGTACTTC,once,NA,TRBV19,TRBJ2-5
CASSQTGTNEKLFF,TGTGCCAGCAGCCAGACAGGGACTAATGAAAAACTGTTTTTT,NA,TRBD1,TRBV7-6,TRBJ1-4
CASSVGQYGYTF,TGTGCCAGCAGCGTAGGACAATATGGCTACACCTTC,NA,NA,TRBV9,TRBJ1-2
CASSPVAGVYNEQFF,TGTGCCAGCAGCCCAGTAGCGGGGGTTTACAATGAGCAGTTCTTC,NA,TRBD2,TRBV11-3,TRBJ2-1
CASRKLATPGELFF,TGCGCCAGCAGGAAACTAGCGACTCCCGGGGAGCTGTTTTTT,NA,TRBD2,TRBV5-1,TRBJ2-2
CASSRGQGASGELFF,TGTGCCAGCAGCCGGGGACAGGGGGCCTCCGGGGAGCTGTTTTTT,once,TRBD1,TRBV11-2,TRBJ2-2
CASSTEPARATDTQYF,TGTGCCAGCAGTACCGAACCCGCCAGGGCCACAGATACGCAGTATTTT,NA,NA,TRBV7-9,TRBJ2-3
CASSFSGADEQFF,TGTGCCAGCAGTTTCTCAGGCGCGGATGAGCAGTTCTTC,NA,NA,TRBV27,TRBJ2-1
CASSTGDITSRSSYEQYF,TGTGCCAGCAGCACAGGGGATATTACCTCCAGGAGCTCCTACGAGCAGTACTTC,NA,TRBD1,TRBV13,TRBJ2-7
CASSYSITYGYTF,TGTGCCAGCAGTTACTCTATTACCTATGGCTACACCTTC,NA,NA,TRBV6-5,TRBJ1-2
CASSIRGLAGGRARTDTQYF,TGTGCCAGTAGTATTAGGGGACTAGCGGGGGGGCGAGCGCGCACAGATACGCAGTATTTT,NA,TRBD2,TRBV19,TRBJ2-3